What follows describes a single T cell receptor (beta chain). This entry comes from a study of beta chain features in type 1 diabetes. cDNA synthesis used the whole RNA isolate, giving expressed TCRB sequences. Profiled with immunoSEQ multiplex PCR; TCRdb holds only in-frame clones, not every one. The sample has roughly 450,000 clones, about 14% seen once. Trimming left V 0 bases short and J 6 bases short, with 15 bases between. Germline-derived CDR1 and CDR2 are SGHRS and YFSETQ. The CDR3 totals 16 residues. The clonotype comes from a man younger than 45 in good health. The rearrangement joins TRBV5-1 to TRBJ2-2; D gene uncertain. The sequenced sample was naive CD4+ T cells from blood. Here the CDR3 DNA reads TGCGCCAGCAGCTTGGGTCAGACGTACGGTTCCGGGGAGCTGTTTTTT. It is translated as CASSLGQTYGSGELFF.